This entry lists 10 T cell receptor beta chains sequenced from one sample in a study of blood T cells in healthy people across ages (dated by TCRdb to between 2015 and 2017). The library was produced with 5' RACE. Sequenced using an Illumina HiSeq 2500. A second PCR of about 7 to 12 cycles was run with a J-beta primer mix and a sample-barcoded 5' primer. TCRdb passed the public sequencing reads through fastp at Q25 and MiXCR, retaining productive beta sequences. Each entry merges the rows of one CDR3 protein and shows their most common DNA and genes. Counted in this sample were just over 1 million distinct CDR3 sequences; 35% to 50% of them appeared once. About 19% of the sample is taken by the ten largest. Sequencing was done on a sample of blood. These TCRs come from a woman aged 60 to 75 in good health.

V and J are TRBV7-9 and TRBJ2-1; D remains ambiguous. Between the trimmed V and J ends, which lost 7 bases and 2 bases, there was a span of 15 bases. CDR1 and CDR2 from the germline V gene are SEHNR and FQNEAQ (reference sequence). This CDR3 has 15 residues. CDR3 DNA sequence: TGTGCCAGCACTACGACTCAGGAGACCTACAATGAGCAGTTCTTC. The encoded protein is CASTTTQETYNEQFF. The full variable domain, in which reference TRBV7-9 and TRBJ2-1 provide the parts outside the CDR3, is DTGVSQNPRHKITKRGQNVTFRCDPISEHNRLYWYRQTLGQGPEFLTYFQNEAQLEKSRLLSDRFSAERPKGSFSTLEIQRTEQGDSAMYLCASTTTQETYNEQFFGPGTRLTVL.

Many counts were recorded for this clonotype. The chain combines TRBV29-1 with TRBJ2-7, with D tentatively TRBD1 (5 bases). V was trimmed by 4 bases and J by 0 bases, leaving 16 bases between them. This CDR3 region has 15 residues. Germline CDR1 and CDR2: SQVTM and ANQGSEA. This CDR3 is CSVVLGDTHSYEQYF. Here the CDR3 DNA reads TGCAGCGTTGTATTAGGGGATACTCACTCCTACGAGCAGTACTTC.

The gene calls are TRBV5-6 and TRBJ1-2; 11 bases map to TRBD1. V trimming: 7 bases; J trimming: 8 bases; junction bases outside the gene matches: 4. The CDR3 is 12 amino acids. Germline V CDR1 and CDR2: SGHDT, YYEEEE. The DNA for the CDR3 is TGTGCCAGCCGTTGGACAGGGGGCGGCTACACCTTC. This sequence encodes CASRWTGGGYTF.

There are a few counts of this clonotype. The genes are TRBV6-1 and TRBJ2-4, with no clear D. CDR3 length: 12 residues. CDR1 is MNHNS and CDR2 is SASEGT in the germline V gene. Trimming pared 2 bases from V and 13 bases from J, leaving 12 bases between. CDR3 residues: CASSELRFNQYF. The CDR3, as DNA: TGTGCCAGCAGTGAACTGCGTTTCAACCAGTACTTC.

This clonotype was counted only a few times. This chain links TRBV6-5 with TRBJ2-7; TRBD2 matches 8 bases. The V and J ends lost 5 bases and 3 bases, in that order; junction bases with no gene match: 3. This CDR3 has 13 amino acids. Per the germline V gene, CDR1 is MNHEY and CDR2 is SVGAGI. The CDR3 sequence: CASSMSGSYEQYF. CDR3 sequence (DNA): TGTGCCAGCAGTATGAGCGGGAGCTACGAGCAGTACTTC.

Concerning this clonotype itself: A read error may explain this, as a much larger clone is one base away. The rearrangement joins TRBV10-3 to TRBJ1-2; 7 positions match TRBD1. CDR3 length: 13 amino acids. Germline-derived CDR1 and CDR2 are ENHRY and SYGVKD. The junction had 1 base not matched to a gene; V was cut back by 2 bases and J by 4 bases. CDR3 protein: CAISEDRAYGYTF. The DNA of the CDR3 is TGTGCCATCAGTGAGGACAGGGCCTATGGCTACACCTTC.

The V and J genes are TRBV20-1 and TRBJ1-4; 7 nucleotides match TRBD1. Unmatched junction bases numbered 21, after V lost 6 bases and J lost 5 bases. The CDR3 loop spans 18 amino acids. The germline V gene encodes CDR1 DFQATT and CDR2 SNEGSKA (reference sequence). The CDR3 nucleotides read TGCAGTGCAACCGGTCAGGGGGAGGCTGGGGCTGGGAATGAAAAACTGTTTTTT. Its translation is CSATGQGEAGAGNEKLFF.

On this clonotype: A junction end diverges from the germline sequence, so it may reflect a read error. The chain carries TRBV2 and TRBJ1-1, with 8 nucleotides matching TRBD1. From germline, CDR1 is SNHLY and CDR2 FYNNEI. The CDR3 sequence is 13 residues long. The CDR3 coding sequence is TGTGCCAGCAGCCAGGGGGCTGCCACTGAGGCTTTCTTT. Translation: CASSQGAATEAFF.

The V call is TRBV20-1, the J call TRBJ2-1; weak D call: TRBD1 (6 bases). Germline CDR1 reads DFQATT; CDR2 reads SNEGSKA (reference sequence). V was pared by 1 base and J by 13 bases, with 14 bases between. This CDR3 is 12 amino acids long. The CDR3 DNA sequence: TGCAGTGCTAGAGCTCCAGGGGTGGCCCAGTTCTTC. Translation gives CSARAPGVAQFF.

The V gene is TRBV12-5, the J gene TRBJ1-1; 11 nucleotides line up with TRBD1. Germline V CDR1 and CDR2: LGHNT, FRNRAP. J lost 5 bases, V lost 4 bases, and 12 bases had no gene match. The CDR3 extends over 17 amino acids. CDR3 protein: CASGSPGTGGRSTEAFF. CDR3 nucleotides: TGTGCTAGTGGTTCCCCCGGGACAGGGGGACGATCGACTGAAGCTTTCTTT.